This T cell receptor (beta chain) was sequenced during a study of early T cells in non-severe SARS-CoV-2 infection. Study-wide results and caveats: Comparison of clonotypes with VDJdb favored anti-spike CD8 responses while missing private and CD4 specificities.

Individual cDNA molecules received unique molecular identifiers. A single record per CDR3 protein comes from TCRdb applying MiXCR to the 5' RACE reads. The table includes 65,000 to 75,000 distinct CDR3 sequences, 13% detected once. Note on this clonotype: The antigen is undetermined.

The CDR3 sequence is 14 residues long. Germline V gene lookup returns CDR1 SGHVS and CDR2 FNYEAQ. With 5 bases removed from V and 2 bases from J, the gap between germline ends came to 13 bases. The sample taken for sequencing was whole blood. The gene calls are TRBV7-6 and TRBJ2-7; D is possibly TRBD1 or TRBD2 (5 bases each). This sequence originates from an adult who was a healthcare worker with PCR-confirmed SARS-CoV-2 infection or an uninfected control (not recorded which). The CDR3 DNA follows: TGTGCCAGCAGCGCTCGGGACGGTCCCTACGAGCAGTACTTC. It codes for CASSARDGPYEQYF. Drawing the rest from reference TRBV7-6 and TRBJ2-7, the complete variable domain is GAGVSQSPRYKVTKRGQDVALRCDPISGHVSLYWYRQALGQGPEFLTYFNYEAQQDKSGLPNDRFSAERPEGSISTLTIQRTEQRDSAMYRCASSARDGPYEQYFGPGTRLTVT.